Shown below are 11 T cell receptor beta chains from a single sample sequenced in a study of blood T cells in healthy people across ages. A J-beta primer mix and a sample-barcoded 5' primer were used in a second PCR of roughly 6 to 11 cycles. MiXCR, applied by TCRdb to the 5' RACE reads, yields one record per CDR3 protein. The repertoire includes about 770,000 distinct CDR3 sequences, under 45% of them detected once, and roughly 19% sits in the top ten. Sequenced: blood. Receptors originate from a man in his 60s in good health.

The V and J genes are TRBV7-2 and TRBJ2-3, with 8 bases that match TRBD2. V lost 7 bases and J lost 1; bases outside the gene matches: 7. Germline CDR1 is SGHTA and CDR2 is FQGNSA. The length of the CDR3 is 15 residues. The CDR3 is CASMSGGHGTDTQYF. CDR3 bases: TGTGCCAGCATGTCGGGGGGGCACGGCACAGATACGCAGTATTTT.

The DNA of the CDR3 is TGCAGTGCTAGTACAGGGGTCCACAATGAGCAGTACTTC. Encoded protein: CSASTGVHNEQYF. The chain uses TRBV20-1 and TRBJ2-7, with 7 bases that match TRBD1. Germline V gene sequence: CDR1 DFQATT, CDR2 SNEGSKA (reference sequence). Trimming removed 3 bases from V and 7 bases from J; junction bases left unmatched: 9. CDR3 size: 13 residues.

This sequence joins TRBV5-5 and TRBJ2-1, with D maybe TRBD2 (7 bases). Germline-derived CDR1 and CDR2 are SGHKS and YYEKEE (reference sequence). This CDR3 comprises 16 residues. Between the trimmed V and J ends, which lost 3 bases and 7 bases, there was a span of 20 bases. The CDR3 bases are TGTGCCAGCAGCTCTGGGGGGCGGGGGACGGCGAATGAGCAGTTCTTC. This encodes CASSSGGRGTANEQFF.

This clonotype turned up a few times. This rearrangement joins TRBV7-2 to TRBJ2-1; TRBD1 is a possible D gene (5 bases). CDR3 length equals 16 residues. V was trimmed by 2 bases and J by 2 bases, leaving 13 bases between them. Germline CDR1 is SGHTA and CDR2 is FQGNSA. The CDR3, as DNA: TGTGCCAGCAGCTTAAGAACAGGTCTCACCTACAATGAGCAGTTCTTC. This gives the protein CASSLRTGLTYNEQFF.

This clonotype was recorded many times. The CDR3 DNA follows: TGCGCCAGCACCATCGACGGCAGGCACTCCTACAATGAGCAGTTCTTC. This gives the protein CASTIDGRHSYNEQFF. The chain couples TRBV5-1 to TRBJ2-1; D is unclear. The CDR3 is made up of 16 amino acids. The germline V and J ends were trimmed by 6 bases and 0 bases, with 16 bases remaining between them. The V gene's germline CDR1 is SGHRS and CDR2 YFSETQ. Full variable domain (missing parts from reference TRBV5-1 and TRBJ2-1): KAGVTQTPRYLIKTRGQQVTLSCSPISGHRSVSWYQQTPGQGLQFLFEYFSETQRNKGNFPGRFSGRQFSNSRSEMNVSTLELGDSALYLCASTIDGRHSYNEQFFGPGTRLTVL.

Only a few counts were recorded for this clonotype. The rearrangement links TRBV4-2 to TRBJ1-5; D gene ambiguous. This CDR3 spans 14 amino acids. Between the trimmed V and J ends, which lost 0 bases and 5 bases, there was a span of 8 bases. Germline V CDR1 and CDR2: LGHNA, YNFKEQ. CDR3 residues: CASSQDHRDQPQHF. CDR3 DNA sequence: TGTGCCAGCAGCCAAGATCACCGGGATCAGCCCCAGCATTTT.

This clonotype has only a few counts. This chain joins TRBV10-3 and TRBJ2-1; TRBD2 matches 12 bases. Germline CDR1 is ENHRY and CDR2 is SYGVKD. The CDR3 runs to 18 residues. The ends lost 4 bases at V and 0 bases at J; junction bases unmatched: 7. The CDR3 loop is CAISGTSGVASSYNEQFF. The CDR3 nucleotides are TGTGCCATCAGTGGGACTAGCGGGGTCGCGAGCTCCTACAATGAGCAGTTCTTC.

There are a few counts of this clonotype. V is TRBV9 and J is TRBJ1-2, with 9 nucleotides matching TRBD1. Per germline, CDR1 SGDLS and CDR2 YYNGEE. V lost 4 bases and J lost 8; bases outside the gene matches: 15. This CDR3 comprises 16 residues. The CDR3 DNA follows: TGTGCCAGCAGCTCCCGGCTAGGACAGGGGAATGCGGGCTACACCTTC. Amino acids: CASSSRLGQGNAGYTF.

This clonotype was counted a few times. The V gene is TRBV28, the J gene TRBJ2-5; TRBD1 aligns across 7 bases. Matching the DNA end better, TRBJ2-7 makes the J call doubtful. This CDR3 contains 14 residues. Per the germline V gene, CDR1 is MDHEN and CDR2 is SYDVKM. The DNA of the CDR3 is TGTGCCAGCAGTCCCGAGACAGGGTGGGACGAGCAGTACTTC. Protein: CASSPETGWDEQYF.

This clonotype was observed at least ten times. The chain is built from TRBV20-1 and TRBJ1-4, with 10 bases identical to TRBD1. The V segment lost 6 bases and the J segment 6 bases; nucleotides outside the gene matches: 7. Per germline, CDR1 DFQATT and CDR2 SNEGSKA (reference sequence). This CDR3 contains 14 residues. The chain's CDR3 is CSALLDRGDEKLFF. CDR3 DNA: TGCAGTGCCCTCCTGGACAGGGGGGATGAAAAACTGTTTTTT.

Details on this clonotype: Just one base apart from a much larger clone, this may be a read error. The chain links TRBV20-1 to TRBJ1-1; D may be TRBD1 (5 bases). CDR1 is DFQATT and CDR2 is SNEGSKA in the germline V gene (reference sequence). This CDR3 region has 12 residues. V lost 4 bases to trimming and J lost 5 bases, with 11 bases between them. CDR3 sequence: CSAKRDETEAFF. The CDR3 nucleotides are TGCAGTGCTAAACGGGACGAAACTGAAGCTTTCTTT.